The rows below give T cell receptor beta chains drawn from one sample of a study of regulatory T cells in long-lasting Graves disease. TCRdb called the multiplex PCR reads again in MiXCR, with one record for every CDR3 protein. In the table there are 510,000 or so distinct CDR3 sequences, approximately 12% of which are singletons. These data were also reused for a study on T cells in Graves' hyperthyroidism and ophthalmopathy.

The specimen was peripheral blood mononuclear cells (PBMCs), collected at new diagnosis, from a patient treated with antithyroid drugs. These receptors all come from a woman aged 30 to 39 with Graves disease. Each CDR3 is given without its conserved first and last residue.

V	J	CDR3
TRBV20-1	TRBJ2-5	SATERLAGVGETQY
TRBV15	TRBJ2-1	ATSSPGGQGYNEQF
TRBV28	TRBJ1-1	ASSLVSRGGTEAF
TRBV7-9	TRBJ2-3	ASSDSGRGDTQY
TRBV7-9	TRBJ2-5	ASSLLGERETQY
TRBV13	TRBJ1-5	ASSFGGPSNQPQH
TRBV5-1	TRBJ2-7	ASRYTSGGSYEQY
TRBV11-3	TRBJ2-2	ASSVGGITGELF
TRBV24-1	TRBJ1-1	ATSDPQQGTEAF
TRBV7-2	TRBJ1-5	ASSLDRGYQPQH
TRBV28	TRBJ2-7	ASSFVSPEYEQY
TRBV30	TRBJ2-1	AWSRQGGNEQF
TRBV5-4	TRBJ1-2	AGSLADVAGLSYGYT
TRBV4-3	TRBJ2-1	ASSQDLGVAVPYNEQF